This TCR beta chain derives from a study of PD-L1 blockade in urothelial cancer. The CDR3 length is 16 residues. Germline V gene data show CDR1 as KGHSH and CDR2 as LQKENI. The V gene lost 0 bases and the J gene lost 4 bases, with 12 bases spanning the gap. Repertoires were generated with immunoSEQ multiplex PCR, while TCRdb's copy carries only in-frame clones and drops some. The table shows tens of thousands of clones, with 88% occurring only once. Time point here: peripheral blood 6 weeks after treatment start. This clone was seen just once. The rearrangement links TRBV18 to TRBJ2-2; possible D gene TRBD2, 6 bases. This TCR derives from a man between 60 and 70 years old with urothelial cancer. The material sequenced was PBMCs, taken around atezolizumab (anti-PD-L1) treatment. The CDR3 coding sequence is TGTGCCAGCTCACCACCGGAGACTAGAGTCACCGGGGAGCTGTTTTTT. It specifies CASSPPETRVTGELFF.